The 23 T cell receptor beta chains listed next were all sequenced from one sample in a study of metastatic and nonmetastatic thyroid tumors. Patients were all untreated before their thyroid surgery. TCRdb redid the clone calls on the PCR reads using MiXCR. This table has about 25,000 clones, more than 10% appearing once. The sequenced material came from blood. The receptors were sampled from a female donor with papillary thyroid cancer or a benign thyroid nodule (not recorded which). Some clones in this sample may be carry-over from other donors' samples.

This clone is medium-sized by share. The chain recombines TRBV20-1 with TRBJ1-2; TRBD1 aligns across 9 bases. J lost 8 bases, V lost 6 bases, and 13 bases had no gene match. This CDR3 is 14 amino acids long. The germline gives CDR1 DFQATT, CDR2 SNEGSKA (reference sequence). CDR3 coding DNA: TGCAGTGCGACCGGGACAGGGACCCTGGGGGGCTACACCTTC. Its translation is CSATGTGTLGGYTF.

This clone was seen a few times. The rearrangement links TRBV5-6 to TRBJ1-1; TRBD1 matches 7 bases. Per the germline V gene, CDR1 is SGHDT and CDR2 is YYEEEE. The CDR3 loop spans 14 amino acids. V shed 4 bases and J 4 bases; nucleotides not matched to a gene: 7. The CDR3 loop is CASSNRGGGTEAFF. DNA for the CDR3: TGTGCCAGCAGCAACAGGGGAGGAGGCACTGAAGCTTTCTTT.

V is TRBV11-1 and J is TRBJ2-7, with D possibly being TRBD2 (5 bases). The germline CDR1 and CDR2 sequences are SGHAT and FQDESV (reference sequence). Trimming cost V 3 bases and J 0 bases, with 9 bases left between them. CDR3 length: 14 amino acids. The CDR3 protein is CASSFSGSSYEQYF. Here the CDR3 DNA reads TGTGCCAGCAGCTTCAGCGGCAGCTCCTACGAGCAGTACTTC.

In this sample, this clone turned up many times. The V call is TRBV20-1, the J call TRBJ2-2; a possible D gene is TRBD2 (5 bases). V was clipped by 2 bases and J by 1 base, with 14 bases between them. CDR1 is DFQATT, CDR2 SNEGSKA, per germline (reference sequence). The CDR3 is 16 residues long. The CDR3 protein is CSARNLVAGNTGELFF. The DNA of the CDR3 is TGCAGTGCTAGAAACCTTGTGGCGGGGAACACCGGGGAGCTGTTTTTT.

This clone showed up many times. This chain joins TRBV12-3 or TRBV12-4 and TRBJ2-3; D remains ambiguous. The CDR3 spans 13 residues. The V end was cut by 8 bases, the J end by 0 bases, with 9 bases between. As DNA, the CDR3 is TGTGCCAGCGGCCGGTCTAGCACAGATACGCAGTATTTT. The encoded protein is CASGRSSTDTQYF.

This clone was seen ten or more times. This chain links TRBV7-9 with TRBJ1-4, with D possibly being TRBD1 (5 bases). This CDR3 is built from 13 residues. Germline V gene lookup returns CDR1 SEHNR and CDR2 FQNEAQ (reference sequence). V was clipped by 3 bases and J by 5 bases, with 7 bases between them. This chain's CDR3 is CASSFGGNEKLFF. CDR3 nucleotides: TGTGCCAGCAGCTTTGGGGGGAATGAAAAACTGTTTTTT.

This clone was recorded at least ten times. The junction departs from germline at one end; a sequencing error may be responsible. V gene TRBV20-1 combines with J gene TRBJ2-7; 8 bases agree with TRBD2. Per germline, CDR1 DFQATT and CDR2 SNEGSKA (reference sequence). This CDR3 is built from 12 residues. CDR3 amino acids: CSARAGEREQYF. The DNA of the CDR3 is TGCAGTGCCAGAGCGGGAGAGCGCGAGCAGTACTTC.

This chain links TRBV4-2 with TRBJ2-7, with 12 bases fitting TRBD2. From germline, CDR1 is LGHNA and CDR2 YNFKEQ. This CDR3 is 14 amino acids long. J lost 6 bases, V lost 4 bases, and 4 bases had no gene match. CDR3 sequence: CASSRTSGVREQYF. The CDR3 nucleotides read TGTGCCAGCAGCCGGACTAGCGGGGTTCGCGAGCAGTACTTC.

This clone has ten or more counts. The rearrangement links TRBV7-8 to TRBJ2-7; D is perhaps TRBD1 or TRBD2 (7 bases each). V lost 2 bases and J 0 bases, leaving 23 bases between the germline ends. Germline CDR1 is SGHVS and CDR2 is FQNEAQ. This CDR3 comprises 19 residues. This CDR3 is CASSLLGRGPGTVSYEQYF. CDR3 DNA: TGTGCCAGCAGCTTATTGGGGAGGGGGCCCGGGACAGTCTCCTACGAGCAGTACTTC.

Many counts were recorded for this clone. This chain links TRBV6-7 with TRBJ2-1; no clear D. TRBV6-7 is labeled an ORF, and its function is uncertain. Between the trimmed V and J ends, which lost 6 bases and 10 bases, there was a span of 4 bases. The CDR3 has 9 residues. DNA of the CDR3: TGTGCCAGCAGCCACGAGCAGTTCTTC. This codes for CASSHEQFF.

This clone is labeled medium-sized (0.01 to 0.1%). The chain's CDR3 is CASSQGVRWNVAGYTF. DNA for the CDR3: TGCGCCAGCAGCCAAGGAGTCAGGTGGAATGTGGCTGGCTACACCTTC. This chain joins TRBV4-1 and TRBJ1-2, with no clear D. There are 16 residues in the CDR3. V lost 1 base, J lost 7 bases, and 19 bases lay in between. Per the germline V gene, CDR1 is MGHRA and CDR2 is YSYEKL.

This clone was counted ten times or more. This rearrangement joins TRBV30 to TRBJ1-1; D is perhaps TRBD1 (5 bases). This CDR3 has 14 residues. Germline lookup yields CDR1 GTSNPN and CDR2 SVGIG (reference sequence). V lost 4 bases and J 5 bases, leaving 17 bases between the germline ends. CDR3 DNA sequence: TGTGCCTGGAATAAAGGCATCGGGGGTACTGAAGCTTTCTTT. This translates into CAWNKGIGGTEAFF.

The table lists this clone with many counts. A much larger clone differs from this one at a single base, so this may be a read error. The chain is built from TRBV13 and TRBJ2-3, with 8 bases that match TRBD1. Trimming cost V 5 bases and J 6 bases; bases outside gene matches: 16. The germline CDR1 and CDR2 sequences are PRHDT and FYEKMQ (reference sequence). The length of the CDR3 is 17 residues. The CDR3 here is CASSTNALGQVADTQYF. CDR3 in DNA: TGTGCCAGCAGCACCAATGCCCTGGGACAGGTGGCGGATACGCAGTATTTT.

The chain uses TRBV28 and TRBJ1-6; 10 bases are a match to TRBD1. CDR3 size: 15 residues. J gave up 12 bases and V 1 base, and 6 bases lay outside the gene matches. Germline CDR1 is MDHEN and CDR2 is SYDVKM. The CDR3 DNA reads as TGTGCCAGCAGTTTATCCGGGACAGGGGTGCAACCCCTCCACTTT. Its protein is CASSLSGTGVQPLHF.

This clone was seen ten or more times. V is TRBV5-4 and J is TRBJ2-7; the D gene is possibly TRBD2 (6 bases). The CDR3 contains 15 residues. Looked up from germline, CDR1 is SGHNT and CDR2 is YYREEE (reference sequence). With 1 base removed from V and 5 bases from J, the gap between germline ends came to 16 bases. CDR3 DNA: TGTGCCAGCAGCTTGTTTTTTGGCGGGAACGACGAGCAGTACTTC. Translation: CASSLFFGGNDEQYF.

The chain carries TRBV6-1 and TRBJ2-1, with 12 bases aligning to TRBD2. CDR3 length: 13 amino acids. CDR1 is MNHNS and CDR2 is SASEGT in the germline V gene. The DNA of the CDR3 is TGTGACACGGGACTAGCGGGTAAAAATGAGCAGTTCTTC. This encodes CDTGLAGKNEQFF.

This clone was found many times. The V and J genes are TRBV30 and TRBJ2-7, with 7 positions matching TRBD2. V shed 3 bases and J 2 bases; nucleotides not matched to a gene: 16. From germline, CDR1 is GTSNPN and CDR2 SVGIG (reference sequence). The CDR3 has 17 amino acids. CDR3 sequence (DNA): TGTGCCTGGAGCCAACGGTGGGGAGGGCCCGTGGCCTACGAGCAGTACTTC. Amino acid sequence: CAWSQRWGGPVAYEQYF. Using reference TRBV30 and TRBJ2-7 for the parts outside the CDR3, the full variable domain is SQTIHQWPATLVQPVGSPLSLECTVEGTSNPNLYWYRQAAGRGLQLLFYSVGIGQISSEVPQNLSASRPQDRQFILSSKKLLLSDSGFYLCAWSQRWGGPVAYEQYFGPGTRLTVT.

Ten or more counts support this clone. This chain connects TRBV18 to TRBJ2-7; no firm D call. The germline gives CDR1 KGHSH, CDR2 LQKENI. CDR3 size: 13 residues. Deletions cut 2 bases from V and 6 bases from J, with 11 bases between. CDR3 bases: TGTGCCAGCTCACCATTGGAAAACTCCGAGCAGTACTTC. Its translation: CASSPLENSEQYF.

This clone was seen repeatedly, ten times or more. V and J are TRBV2 and TRBJ2-1, with 8 bases lining up with TRBD2. V lost 6 bases and J lost 9; bases outside the gene matches: 10. Germline V gives CDR1 SNHLY, CDR2 FYNNEI. This CDR3 contains 14 residues. The CDR3 reads CASRETSAMVEQFF. CDR3 nucleotide sequence: TGTGCCAGCAGAGAGACTAGCGCGATGGTTGAGCAGTTCTTC.

This clone appeared many times. V is TRBV4-1 and J is TRBJ1-2; D is possibly TRBD1 (6 bases). The CDR3 has 14 amino acids. Trimming cost V 6 bases and J 6 bases, with 17 bases left between them. The germline gives CDR1 MGHRA, CDR2 YSYEKL. The CDR3 sequence is CASRSGAYGNGYTF. CDR3 in DNA: TGCGCCAGCAGGTCAGGGGCATATGGAAATGGCTACACCTTC.

The CDR3 is CASSFTWGGTEAFF. Here the CDR3 DNA reads TGCGCCAGCAGCTTTACGTGGGGTGGCACTGAAGCTTTCTTT. The V and J genes are TRBV5-1 and TRBJ1-1; D gene unclear. V lost 2 bases and J 4 bases, leaving 12 bases between the germline ends. CDR3 length equals 14 residues. Germline V gene lookup returns CDR1 SGHRS and CDR2 YFSETQ.

The sample holds many counts of this clone. V gene TRBV7-2 combines with J gene TRBJ2-2; D unclear. The CDR3 has 17 residues. Deletions cut 0 bases from V and 1 base from J, with 12 bases between. Germline loops: CDR1 SGHTA, CDR2 FQGNSA. CDR3 in DNA: TGTGCCAGCAGCTTAGCTGGCTGGGCCCTGAACACCGGGGAGCTGTTTTTT. Encoded protein: CASSLAGWALNTGELFF.

This clone was seen repeatedly, ten times or more. The rearrangement links TRBV11-2 to TRBJ2-7; 8 bases align to TRBD1. V lost 5 bases to trimming and J lost 4 bases; unmatched junction nucleotides: 10. The CDR3 is 15 residues long. CDR1 and CDR2 (germline): SGHAT, FQNNGV. The chain's CDR3 is CASSPGQGSMYEQYF. CDR3 nucleotides: TGTGCCAGCAGCCCCGGACAGGGAAGTATGTACGAGCAGTACTTC.